Following are 9 T cell receptor beta chains from one sample sequenced in a study of blood T cell repertoires in COVID-19. The method was immunoSEQ multiplex PCR; TCRdb's version includes in-frame clones alone and lacks a portion of them. The sample has 150,000 to 250,000 clones; roughly 82% are singletons. What was sequenced was PBMCs or T cells enriched from blood (not recorded which). These receptor sequences come from a man aged 40-49 years who had recovered from COVID-19.

This clone appeared a few times. The chain links TRBV10-3 to TRBJ2-7; TRBD1 agrees at 7 bases. CDR1 ENHRY and CDR2 SYGVKD come from the germline V gene. This CDR3 spans 13 amino acids. The CDR3 sequence is CAPGQIISYEQYV. DNA of the CDR3: TGTGCTCCGGGACAGATTATATCCTACGAGCAGTACGTC.

The chain employs TRBV7-2 and TRBJ1-2; D is ambiguous. In germline, CDR1 is SGHTA, CDR2 FQGNSA. This CDR3 comprises 15 residues. Deletions cut 0 bases from V and 1 base from J, with 9 bases between. The CDR3 DNA is TGTGCCAGCAGCTTAGCAGGGAGGAGTAACTATGGCTACACCTTC. It translates to CASSLAGRSNYGYTF.

V gene TRBV7-2 combines with J gene TRBJ1-1; possible D gene TRBD1, 5 bases. Germline V gives CDR1 SGHTA, CDR2 FQGNSA. The CDR3 contains 16 residues. The V end lost 6 bases, the J end lost 2 bases, and 19 bases lay between the germline ends. In DNA form, the CDR3 reads TGTGCCAGCAGGCCTGGACAACTACTATTAAACACTGAAGCTTTCTTT. It is translated as CASRPGQLLLNTEAFF.

This sequence joins TRBV24-1 and TRBJ1-2, with D possibly being TRBD1 (6 bases). Germline CDR1 and CDR2: KGHDR and SFDVKD. Trimming left V 4 bases short and J 8 bases short, with 22 bases between. This CDR3 region has 16 residues. The CDR3 DNA reads as TGTGCCACCAGTGACTTCGAAACCGGGACAATGGACGGCTACACCTTC. This encodes CATSDFETGTMDGYTF.

This clone was detected only a few times. The chain couples TRBV5-1 to TRBJ1-2; 7 nucleotides match TRBD1. The CDR3 spans 16 residues. Unmatched junction bases numbered 11, after V lost 0 bases and J lost 6 bases. Germline V lookup: CDR1 SGHRS, CDR2 YFSETQ. The CDR3 protein is CASSLVVTGAWDGYTF. For the CDR3, the DNA is TGCGCCAGCAGCTTGGTGGTAACAGGGGCGTGGGATGGCTACACCTTC.

The J gene is TRBJ2-7, the V gene TRBV13, with 10 bases matching TRBD1. In germline, CDR1 is PRHDT, CDR2 FYEKMQ (reference sequence). Unmatched junction bases numbered 9, after V lost 4 bases and J lost 3 bases. The CDR3 has 16 residues. CDR3: CASSSPAGTGVYEQYF. DNA for the CDR3: TGTGCCAGCAGCTCCCCTGCCGGGACAGGGGTCTACGAGCAGTACTTC.

The chain couples TRBV6-5 to TRBJ2-1, with TRBD2 matching 7 bases. Losses at the gene ends were 3 bases for V and 5 bases for J; bases not matched to a gene: 4. Germline assignment: CDR1 MNHEY and CDR2 SVGAGI. The CDR3 has 14 residues. The CDR3 protein is CASSYAGEDNEQFF. DNA of the CDR3: TGTGCCAGCAGTTATGCGGGAGAGGACAATGAGCAGTTCTTC.

The chain is built from TRBV2 and TRBJ1-2; a weak D match, TRBD1 (5 bases). The CDR3 runs 13 residues. The germline V gene has CDR1 SNHLY and CDR2 FYNNEI. With 3 bases removed from V and 8 bases from J, the gap between germline ends came to 13 bases. CDR3 sequence (DNA): TGTGCCAGCAGTGAGGGGCTTTTTCGCGGCTACACCTTC. It yields the protein CASSEGLFRGYTF.

This rearrangement joins TRBV19 to TRBJ2-1; a weak D match, TRBD2 (7 bases). The CDR3 spans 14 residues. Per the germline V gene, CDR1 is LNHDA and CDR2 is SQIVND (reference sequence). V shed 3 bases and J shed 7 bases, with 13 bases lying between them. CDR3 coding DNA: TGTGCCAGTAGTATGGCGGGGGCCTGGAATGAGCAGTTCTTC. Translated: CASSMAGAWNEQFF.